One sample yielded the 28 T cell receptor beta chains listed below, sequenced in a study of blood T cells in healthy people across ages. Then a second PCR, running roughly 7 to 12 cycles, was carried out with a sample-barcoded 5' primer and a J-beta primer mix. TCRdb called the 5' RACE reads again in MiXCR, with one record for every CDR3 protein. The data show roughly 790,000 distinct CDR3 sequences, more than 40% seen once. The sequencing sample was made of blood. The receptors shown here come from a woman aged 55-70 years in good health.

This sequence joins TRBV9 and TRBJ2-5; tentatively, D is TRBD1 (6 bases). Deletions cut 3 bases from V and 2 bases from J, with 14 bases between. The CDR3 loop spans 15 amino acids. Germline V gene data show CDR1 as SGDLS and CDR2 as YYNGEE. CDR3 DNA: TGTGCCAGCAGCGAGGGGGTCAGGGCACAAGAGACCCAGTACTTC. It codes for CASSEGVRAQETQYF.

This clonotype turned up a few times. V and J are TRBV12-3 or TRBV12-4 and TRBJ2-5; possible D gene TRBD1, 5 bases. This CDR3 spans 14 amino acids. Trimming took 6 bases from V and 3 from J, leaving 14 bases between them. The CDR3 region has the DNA TGTGCCAGCAGGGGATCTGGCAGGGAAGAGACCCAGTACTTC. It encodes CASRGSGREETQYF.

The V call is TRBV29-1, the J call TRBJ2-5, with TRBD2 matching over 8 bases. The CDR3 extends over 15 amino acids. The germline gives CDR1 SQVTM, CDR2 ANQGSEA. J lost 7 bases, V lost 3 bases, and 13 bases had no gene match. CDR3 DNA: TGCAGCGTTGATCTAGGAGGCGGGAGGTCGGGGACCCAGTACTTC. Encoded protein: CSVDLGGGRSGTQYF.

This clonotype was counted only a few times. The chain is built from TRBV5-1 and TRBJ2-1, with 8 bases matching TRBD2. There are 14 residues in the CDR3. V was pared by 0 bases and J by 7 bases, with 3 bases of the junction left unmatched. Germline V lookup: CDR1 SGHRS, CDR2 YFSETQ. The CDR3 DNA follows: TGCGCCAGCAGCTTGGAGGCTAGCGGGAATGAGCAGTTCTTC. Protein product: CASSLEASGNEQFF.

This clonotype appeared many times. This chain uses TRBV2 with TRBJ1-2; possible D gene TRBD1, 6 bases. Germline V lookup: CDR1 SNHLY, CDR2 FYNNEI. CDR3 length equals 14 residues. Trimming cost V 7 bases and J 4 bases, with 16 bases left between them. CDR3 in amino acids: CASTEDRLSYGYTF. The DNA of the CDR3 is TGTGCCAGCACCGAAGACAGGTTGAGCTATGGCTACACCTTC.

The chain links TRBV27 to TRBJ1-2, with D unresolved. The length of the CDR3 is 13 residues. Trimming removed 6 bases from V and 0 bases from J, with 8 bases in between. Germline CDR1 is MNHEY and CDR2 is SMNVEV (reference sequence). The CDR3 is CASSTKSNYGYTF. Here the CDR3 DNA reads TGTGCCAGCAGCACGAAATCTAACTATGGCTACACCTTC.

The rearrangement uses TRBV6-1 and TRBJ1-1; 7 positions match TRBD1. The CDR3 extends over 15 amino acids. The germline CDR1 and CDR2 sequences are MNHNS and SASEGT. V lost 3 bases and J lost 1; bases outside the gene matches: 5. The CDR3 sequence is CASSEGEGANTEAFF. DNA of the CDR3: TGTGCCAGCAGTGAGGGGGAGGGGGCGAACACTGAAGCTTTCTTT.

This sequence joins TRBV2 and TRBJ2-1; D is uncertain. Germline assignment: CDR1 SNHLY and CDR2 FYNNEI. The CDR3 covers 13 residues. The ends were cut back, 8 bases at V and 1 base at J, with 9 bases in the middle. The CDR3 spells CASDDGSYNEQFF. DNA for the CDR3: TGTGCCAGCGACGACGGTTCCTACAATGAGCAGTTCTTC.

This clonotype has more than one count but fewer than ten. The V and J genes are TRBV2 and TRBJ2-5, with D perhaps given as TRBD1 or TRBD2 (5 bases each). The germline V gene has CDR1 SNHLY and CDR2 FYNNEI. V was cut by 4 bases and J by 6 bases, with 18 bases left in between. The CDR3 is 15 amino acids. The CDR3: CASSVESATGQTQYF. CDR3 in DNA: TGTGCCAGCAGTGTTGAATCTGCGACGGGGCAGACCCAGTACTTC. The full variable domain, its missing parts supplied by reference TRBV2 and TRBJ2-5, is EPEVTQTPSHQVTQMGQEVILRCVPISNHLYFYWYRQILGQKVEFLVSFYNNEISEKSEIFDDQFSVERPDGSNFTLKIRSTKLEDSAMYFCASSVESATGQTQYFGPGTRLLVL.

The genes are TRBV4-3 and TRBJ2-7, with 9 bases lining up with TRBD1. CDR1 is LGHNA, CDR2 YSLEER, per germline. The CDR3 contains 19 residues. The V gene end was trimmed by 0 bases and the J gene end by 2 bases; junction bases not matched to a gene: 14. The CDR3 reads CASSQDPAGPGQGTYEQYF. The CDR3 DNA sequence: TGCGCCAGCAGCCAAGATCCGGCTGGGCCGGGACAGGGTACCTACGAGCAGTACTTC.

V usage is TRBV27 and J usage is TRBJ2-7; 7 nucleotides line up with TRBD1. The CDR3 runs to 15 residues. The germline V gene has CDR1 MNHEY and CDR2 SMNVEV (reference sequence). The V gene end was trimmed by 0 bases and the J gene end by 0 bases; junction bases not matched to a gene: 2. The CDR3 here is CASSLSSGGSYEQYF. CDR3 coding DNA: TGTGCCAGCAGTTTATCCTCAGGGGGCTCCTACGAGCAGTACTTC.

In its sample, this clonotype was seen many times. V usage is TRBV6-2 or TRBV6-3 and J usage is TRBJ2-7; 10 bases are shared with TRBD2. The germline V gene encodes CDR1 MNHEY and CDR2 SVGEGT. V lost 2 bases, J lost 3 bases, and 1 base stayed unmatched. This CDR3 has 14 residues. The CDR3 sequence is CASSYLAGDYEQYF. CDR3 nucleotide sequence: TGTGCCAGCAGTTACCTAGCGGGGGACTACGAGCAGTACTTC.

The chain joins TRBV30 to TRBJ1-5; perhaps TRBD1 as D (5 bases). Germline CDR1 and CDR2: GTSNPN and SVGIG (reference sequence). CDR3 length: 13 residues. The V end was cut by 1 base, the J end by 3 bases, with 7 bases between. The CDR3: CAWSAGPNQPQHF. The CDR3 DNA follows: TGTGCCTGGAGTGCAGGGCCCAATCAGCCCCAGCATTTT.

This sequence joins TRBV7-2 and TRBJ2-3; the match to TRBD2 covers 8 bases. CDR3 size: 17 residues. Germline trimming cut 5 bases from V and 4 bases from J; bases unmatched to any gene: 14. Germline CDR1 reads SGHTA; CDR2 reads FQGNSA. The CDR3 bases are TGTGCCAGCAGCGCGGGACTAGTGGGAGGGGGGTCAGATACGCAGTATTTT. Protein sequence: CASSAGLVGGGSDTQYF.

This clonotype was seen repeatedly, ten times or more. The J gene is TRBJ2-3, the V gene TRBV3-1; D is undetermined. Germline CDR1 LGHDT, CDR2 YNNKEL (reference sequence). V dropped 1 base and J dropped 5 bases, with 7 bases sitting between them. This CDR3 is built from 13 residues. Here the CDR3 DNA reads TGTGCCAGCAGCCAAGTACGAGGAGATACGCAGTATTTT. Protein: CASSQVRGDTQYF.

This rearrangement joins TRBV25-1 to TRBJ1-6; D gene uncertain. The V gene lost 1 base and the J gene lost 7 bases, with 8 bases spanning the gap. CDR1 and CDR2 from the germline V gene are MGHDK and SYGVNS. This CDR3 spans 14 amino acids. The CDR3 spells CASSESWANSPLHF. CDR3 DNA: TGTGCCAGCAGTGAATCATGGGCCAATTCACCCCTCCACTTT.

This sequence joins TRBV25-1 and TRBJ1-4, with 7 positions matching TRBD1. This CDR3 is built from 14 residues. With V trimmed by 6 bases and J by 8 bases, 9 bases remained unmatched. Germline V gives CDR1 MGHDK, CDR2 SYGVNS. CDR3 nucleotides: TGTGCCAGCAGCCAGCAGGGGGAAAGGGAAAAACTGTTTTTT. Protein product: CASSQQGEREKLFF.

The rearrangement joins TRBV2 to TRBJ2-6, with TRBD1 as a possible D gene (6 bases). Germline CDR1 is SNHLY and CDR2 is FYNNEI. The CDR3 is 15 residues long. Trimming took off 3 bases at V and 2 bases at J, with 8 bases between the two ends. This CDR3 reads CASSDGTPGANVLTF. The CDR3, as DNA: TGTGCCAGCAGTGATGGGACACCTGGGGCCAACGTCCTGACTTTC.

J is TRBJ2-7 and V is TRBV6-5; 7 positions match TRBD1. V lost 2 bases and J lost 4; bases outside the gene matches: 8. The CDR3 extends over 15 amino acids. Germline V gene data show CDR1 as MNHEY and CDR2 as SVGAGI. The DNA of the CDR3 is TGTGCCAGCAGTTACGCCCGACAGGGCAGATACGAGCAGTACTTC. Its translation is CASSYARQGRYEQYF.

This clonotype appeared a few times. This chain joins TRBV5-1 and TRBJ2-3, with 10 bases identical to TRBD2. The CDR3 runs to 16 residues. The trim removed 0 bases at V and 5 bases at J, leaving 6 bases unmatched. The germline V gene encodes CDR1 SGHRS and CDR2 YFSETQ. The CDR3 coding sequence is TGCGCCAGCAGCTTGGGCAAGCGGGGGGGAGTAGATACGCAGTATTTT. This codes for CASSLGKRGGVDTQYF.

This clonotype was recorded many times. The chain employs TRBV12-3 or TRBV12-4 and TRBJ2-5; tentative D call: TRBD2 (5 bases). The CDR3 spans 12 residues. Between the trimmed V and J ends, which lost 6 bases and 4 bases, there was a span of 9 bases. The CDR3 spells CASSIRGETQYF. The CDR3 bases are TGTGCCAGCAGCATACGGGGAGAGACCCAGTACTTC.

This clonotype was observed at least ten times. CDR3 in amino acids: CSARDRTEVTYEQYF. The CDR3 bases are TGCAGTGCTAGAGATAGGACAGAGGTTACCTACGAGCAGTACTTC. The V call is TRBV20-1, the J call TRBJ2-7; tentative D call: TRBD1 (6 bases). CDR3 size: 15 residues. Trimming removed 0 bases at V and 2 bases at J, with 14 bases between. Germline CDR1 reads DFQATT; CDR2 reads SNEGSKA (reference sequence).

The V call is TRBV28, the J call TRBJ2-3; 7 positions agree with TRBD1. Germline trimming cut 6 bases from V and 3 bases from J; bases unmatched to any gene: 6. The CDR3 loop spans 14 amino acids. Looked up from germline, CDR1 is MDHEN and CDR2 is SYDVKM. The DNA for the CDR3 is TGTGCCAGCAGGACAGGGTATACTACAGATACGCAGTATTTT. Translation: CASRTGYTTDTQYF.

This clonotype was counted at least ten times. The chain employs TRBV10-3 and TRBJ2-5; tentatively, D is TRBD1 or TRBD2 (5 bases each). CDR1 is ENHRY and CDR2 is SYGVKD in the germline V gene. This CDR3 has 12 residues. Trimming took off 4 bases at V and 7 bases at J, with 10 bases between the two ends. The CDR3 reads CAISGGPLTQYF. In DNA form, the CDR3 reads TGTGCCATCAGTGGGGGACCGCTGACCCAGTACTTC.

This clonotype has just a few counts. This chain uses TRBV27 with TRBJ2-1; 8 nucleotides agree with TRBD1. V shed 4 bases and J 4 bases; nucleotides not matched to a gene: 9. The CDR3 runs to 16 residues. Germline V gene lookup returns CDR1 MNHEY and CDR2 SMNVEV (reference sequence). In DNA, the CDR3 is TGTGCCAGCAGTTATTCGACAGGGGTGAGGTACAATGAGCAGTTCTTC. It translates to CASSYSTGVRYNEQFF.

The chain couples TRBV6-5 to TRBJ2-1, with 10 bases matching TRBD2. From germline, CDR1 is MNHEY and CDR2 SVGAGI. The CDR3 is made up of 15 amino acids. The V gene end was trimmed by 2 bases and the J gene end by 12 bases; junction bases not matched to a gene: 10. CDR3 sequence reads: CASSYAQREGGGQFF. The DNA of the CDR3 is TGTGCCAGCAGTTACGCCCAGCGGGAGGGAGGGGGGCAGTTCTTC.

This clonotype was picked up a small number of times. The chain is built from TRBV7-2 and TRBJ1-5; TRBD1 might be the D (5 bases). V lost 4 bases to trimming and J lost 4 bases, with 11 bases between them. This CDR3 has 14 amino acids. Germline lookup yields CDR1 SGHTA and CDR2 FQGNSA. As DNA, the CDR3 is TGTGCCAGCAGCTCCCGTCAGGGAAATCAGCCCCAGCATTTT. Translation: CASSSRQGNQPQHF.

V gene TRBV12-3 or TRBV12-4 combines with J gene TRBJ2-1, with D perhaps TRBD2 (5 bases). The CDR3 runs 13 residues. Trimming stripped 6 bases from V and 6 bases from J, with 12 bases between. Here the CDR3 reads CASSRLEGNEQFF. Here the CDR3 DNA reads TGTGCCAGCAGCCGGCTAGAGGGCAATGAGCAGTTCTTC.